This passage covers 11 T cell receptor beta chains from one sample sequenced in a study of blood T cells in healthy people across ages. Alongside a J-beta primer mix, a sample-barcoded 5' primer served in a second PCR lasting 7 to 11 cycles. From the 5' RACE reads, TCRdb called clonotypes with MiXCR, one entry per CDR3 protein. This sample has approximately 1.5 million distinct CDR3 sequences, with 40% to 45% found just once. The sequencing sample was made of blood. Receptors were obtained from a woman younger than 30 in good health.

The chain uses TRBV6-2 or TRBV6-3 and TRBJ2-7; 7 bases agree with TRBD1. Germline V gene sequence: CDR1 MNHEY, CDR2 SVGEGT. V trimming: 6 bases; J trimming: 2 bases; junction bases outside the gene matches: 7. The CDR3 contains 14 residues. The CDR3 loop reads CASSLQGKPYEQYF. DNA for the CDR3: TGTGCCAGCAGCCTACAGGGGAAACCCTACGAGCAGTACTTC.

The CDR3 region is CASSLDLPGRMNSPLHF. Here the CDR3 DNA reads TGCGCCAGCAGCCTAGACTTACCGGGGCGAATGAATTCACCCCTCCACTTT. This sequence joins TRBV4-1 and TRBJ1-6; tentatively, D is TRBD1 (5 bases). This CDR3 is built from 17 residues. Germline lookup yields CDR1 MGHRA and CDR2 YSYEKL. V lost 4 bases to trimming and J lost 7 bases, with 20 bases between them.

This clonotype was seen only a few times. This chain uses TRBV24-1 with TRBJ2-3, with D possibly TRBD2 on 5 matching bases. V lost 5 bases to trimming and J lost 4 bases, with 6 bases between them. The CDR3 has 12 amino acids. Germline values: CDR1 KGHDR, CDR2 SFDVKD. The CDR3 DNA follows: TGTGCCACCAGTGCGGGATCAGATACGCAGTATTTT. It codes for CATSAGSDTQYF.

On this clonotype: Because it lacks the conserved phenylalanine or tryptophan at the end, this CDR3 is likely a read error. This CDR3 is CASSHPLSPEQYL. CDR3 sequence (DNA): TGTGCCAGCAGTCACCCTCTAAGTCCCGAGCAGTACTTA. The chain combines TRBV4-2 with TRBJ2-7; D gene unclear. The CDR3 has 13 amino acids. Germline values: CDR1 LGHNA, CDR2 YNFKEQ. Trimming took off 6 bases at V and 6 bases at J, with 15 bases between the two ends.

This sequence joins TRBV6-5 and TRBJ1-1; 12 bases align to TRBD1. The germline V gene has CDR1 MNHEY and CDR2 SVGAGI. J lost 4 bases, V lost 6 bases, and 9 bases had no gene match. The CDR3 sequence is 16 residues long. The CDR3 loop reads CASRGTGGAGGTEAFF. The CDR3, as DNA: TGTGCCAGCAGAGGGACAGGGGGCGCGGGGGGCACTGAAGCTTTCTTT.

The rearrangement links TRBV5-1 to TRBJ2-1, with a possible D match to TRBD2 (6 bases). CDR1 is SGHRS and CDR2 is YFSETQ in the germline V gene. V lost 4 bases, J lost 9 bases, and 23 bases lay in between. CDR3 length: 16 amino acids. CDR3 protein: CASSPDIFGAGFEQFF. CDR3 nucleotides: TGCGCCAGCAGCCCGGACATTTTCGGAGCGGGTTTTGAGCAGTTCTTC. Full variable domain (missing parts from reference TRBV5-1 and TRBJ2-1): KAGVTQTPRYLIKTRGQQVTLSCSPISGHRSVSWYQQTPGQGLQFLFEYFSETQRNKGNFPGRFSGRQFSNSRSEMNVSTLELGDSALYLCASSPDIFGAGFEQFFGPGTRLTVL.

The chain combines TRBV9 with TRBJ2-2; D ambiguous. V dropped 1 base and J dropped 6 bases, with 13 bases sitting between them. Looked up from germline, CDR1 is SGDLS and CDR2 is YYNGEE. CDR3 length: 15 residues. The CDR3 DNA is TGTGCCAGCAGCGTATATGGTTTAGCCGCCGGGGAGCTGTTTTTT. Translating gives CASSVYGLAAGELFF. Using reference TRBV9 and TRBJ2-2 for the parts outside the CDR3, the full variable domain is DSGVTQTPKHLITATGQRVTLRCSPRSGDLSVYWYQQSLDQGLQFLIQYYNGEERAKGNILERFSAQQFPDLHSELNLSSLELGDSALYFCASSVYGLAAGELFFGEGSRLTVL.

The rearrangement joins TRBV5-1 to TRBJ1-2; D gene unclear. CDR1 SGHRS and CDR2 YFSETQ come from the germline V gene. The CDR3 totals 14 residues. Deletions cut 4 bases from V and 2 bases from J, with 12 bases between. The CDR3 coding sequence is TGCGCCAGCAGCCAAGGTGGGAAAAACTATGGCTACACCTTC. It yields the protein CASSQGGKNYGYTF.

The rearrangement uses TRBV20-1 and TRBJ2-1; the match to TRBD2 covers 15 bases. From germline, CDR1 is DFQATT and CDR2 SNEGSKA (reference sequence). This CDR3 is 16 amino acids long. J was trimmed by 13 bases and V by 0 bases; bases with no gene match: 10. The CDR3 DNA follows: TGCAGTGCTAGAGACCGGACTAGCGGGGGGGCCCATATCCAGTTCTTC. Translated: CSARDRTSGGAHIQFF.

The table lists this clonotype with a few counts. V gene TRBV12-3 or TRBV12-4 combines with J gene TRBJ1-2, with a weak D call TRBD1 (5 bases). Trimming stripped 5 bases from V and 8 bases from J, with 12 bases between. The CDR3 totals 12 residues. Here the CDR3 reads CASSATERGYTF. The CDR3 region has the DNA TGTGCCAGCAGTGCGACAGAGCGAGGCTACACCTTC.

The genes are TRBV4-1 and TRBJ2-1; 12 nucleotides align to TRBD2. CDR1 is MGHRA and CDR2 is YSYEKL in the germline V gene. With V trimmed by 3 bases and J by 4 bases, 4 bases remained unmatched. The CDR3 length is 16 residues. CDR3 loop: CASSQTTSGGYNEQFF. The CDR3 bases are TGCGCCAGCAGCCAGACGACTAGCGGGGGTTACAATGAGCAGTTCTTC.